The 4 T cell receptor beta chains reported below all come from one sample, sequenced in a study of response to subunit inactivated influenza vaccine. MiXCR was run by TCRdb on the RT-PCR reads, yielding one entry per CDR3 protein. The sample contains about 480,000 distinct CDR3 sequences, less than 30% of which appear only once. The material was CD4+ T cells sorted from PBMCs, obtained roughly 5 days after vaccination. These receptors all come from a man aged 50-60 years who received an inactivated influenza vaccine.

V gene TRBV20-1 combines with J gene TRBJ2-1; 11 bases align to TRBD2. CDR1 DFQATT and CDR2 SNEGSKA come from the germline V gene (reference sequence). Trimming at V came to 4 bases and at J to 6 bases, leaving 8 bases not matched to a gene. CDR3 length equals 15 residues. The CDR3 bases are TGCAGTGCTATAACCGGGACTAGCGGTGGCAATGAGCAGTTCTTC. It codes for CSAITGTSGGNEQFF.

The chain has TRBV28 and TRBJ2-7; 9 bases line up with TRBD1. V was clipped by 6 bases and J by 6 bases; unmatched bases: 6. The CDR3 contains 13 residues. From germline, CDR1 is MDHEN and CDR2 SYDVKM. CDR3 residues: CASSRTGVGEQYF. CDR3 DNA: TGTGCCAGCAGCCGGACAGGGGTCGGCGAGCAGTACTTC.

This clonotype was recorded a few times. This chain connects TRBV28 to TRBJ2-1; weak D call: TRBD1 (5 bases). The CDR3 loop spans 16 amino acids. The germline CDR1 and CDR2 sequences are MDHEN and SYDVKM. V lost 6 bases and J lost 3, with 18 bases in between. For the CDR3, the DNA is TGTGCCAGCAGCAGCCAAGGGGTTTCCCTCTACAATGAGCAGTTCTTC. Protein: CASSSQGVSLYNEQFF. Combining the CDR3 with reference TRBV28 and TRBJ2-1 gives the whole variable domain DVKVTQSSRYLVKRTGEKVFLECVQDMDHENMFWYRQDPGLGLRLIYFSYDVKMKEKGDIPEGYSVSREKKERFSLILESASTNQTSMYLCASSSQGVSLYNEQFFGPGTRLTVL.

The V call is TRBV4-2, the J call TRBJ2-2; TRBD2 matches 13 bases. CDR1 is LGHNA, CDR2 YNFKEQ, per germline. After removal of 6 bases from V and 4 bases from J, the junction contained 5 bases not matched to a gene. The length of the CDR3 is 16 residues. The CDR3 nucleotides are TGTGCCAGCAGAGAGACTAGCGGGAGGATCACCGGGGAGCTGTTTTTT. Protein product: CASRETSGRITGELFF.